This T cell receptor beta chain was sequenced in a study of regulatory dendritic cells for organ transplantation. Study-level background: Day 6 dendritic cell cultures were stimulated with LPS.

As for this clone: Its antigen is not identified.

Some clones are missing from TCRdb's copy, which holds only in-frame ones; the method was immunoSEQ multiplex PCR. This table holds approximately 12,000 clones, nearly 90% found once. The V end was cut by 6 bases, the J end by 0 bases, with 12 bases between. CDR1 is MNHNS and CDR2 is SASEGT in the germline V gene. CDR3 length equals 15 residues. Sorted subsets were CFSE-labeled and cultured less than 6 days with allogeneic dendritic cells. FACS sorted CD4+ or CD8+ T cells into CD45RA+ naive and CD45RO+ memory. The sample taken for sequencing was naive CD8+ T cells from blood cultured with regulatory dendritic cells. The subset: CD45RA+ naive T cells. The source of this sequence is a human donor in good health. The J gene is TRBJ1-3, the V gene TRBV6-1; D is perhaps TRBD1 (6 bases). CDR3: CASRETGNSGNTIYF. The DNA of the CDR3 is TGTGCCAGCAGAGAGACAGGCAACTCTGGAAACACCATATATTTT.